These 11 T cell receptor beta chains came from one sample sequenced in a study of blood T cells in healthy people across ages. A sample-barcoded 5' primer and a J-beta primer mix were used in a second PCR of roughly 6 to 11 cycles. TCRdb passed the 5' RACE reads through MiXCR, listing each CDR3 protein once. Among fewer than 800,000 distinct CDR3 sequences, roughly 25% were seen once, and the ten largest hold 9% to 9.5%. A further study also used this sample, focusing on T cells of mothers and their children.

Sequenced input: blood. These receptors originate from a boy between 5 and 17 years old in good health.

The V gene is TRBV20-1, the J gene TRBJ1-2, with D uncertain. The CDR3 runs 12 residues. Looked up from germline, CDR1 is DFQATT and CDR2 is SNEGSKA (reference sequence). Between the trimmed V and J ends, which lost 3 bases and 4 bases, there was a span of 9 bases. The CDR3 region is CSASGQTYGYTF. In DNA, the CDR3 is TGCAGTGCTAGCGGCCAGACCTATGGCTACACCTTC.

This clonotype was observed a handful of times. The V gene is TRBV4-1, the J gene TRBJ2-3, with no clear D. V lost 1 base and J lost 2, with 7 bases in between. Germline V lookup: CDR1 MGHRA, CDR2 YSYEKL. The CDR3 totals 14 residues. CDR3 in DNA: TGCGCCAGCAGCCAAGCGGTCCTCACAGATACGCAGTATTTT. This sequence encodes CASSQAVLTDTQYF.

V usage is TRBV29-1 and J usage is TRBJ2-7; D is ambiguous. Deletions cut 4 bases from V and 2 bases from J, with 9 bases between. Germline CDR1 is SQVTM and CDR2 is ANQGSEA. The CDR3 extends over 12 amino acids. The CDR3 here is CSVVGMAYEQYF. The CDR3 DNA follows: TGCAGCGTTGTCGGCATGGCCTACGAGCAGTACTTC.

Only a few counts were recorded for this clonotype. V and J are TRBV3-1 and TRBJ1-2; the D is unclear. The V gene lost 3 bases and the J gene lost 5 bases, with 7 bases spanning the gap. This CDR3 region has 12 residues. Per germline, CDR1 LGHDT and CDR2 YNNKEL (reference sequence). The CDR3 here is CASSQGPYGYTF. DNA for the CDR3: TGTGCCAGCAGCCAGGGTCCTTATGGCTACACCTTC. Using reference TRBV3-1 and TRBJ1-2 for the parts outside the CDR3, the full variable domain is DTAVSQTPKYLVTQMGNDKSIKCEQNLGHDTMYWYKQDSKKFLKIMFSYNNKELIINETVPNRFSPKSPDKAHLNLHINSLELGDSAVYFCASSQGPYGYTFGSGTRLTVV.

This clonotype occurred a few times. The rearrangement links TRBV6-5 to TRBJ2-7; the match to TRBD2 covers 14 bases. Losses at the gene ends were 6 bases for V and 11 bases for J; bases not matched to a gene: 15. The CDR3 is made up of 16 amino acids. CDR1 is MNHEY, CDR2 SVGAGI, per germline. CDR3 protein: CASRRLPGLAGAVEYF. The CDR3, as DNA: TGTGCCAGCAGGCGGCTTCCGGGACTAGCGGGGGCTGTCGAGTACTTC.

This chain's CDR3 is CASSLGTAVSSYEQYF. The CDR3 nucleotides are TGTGCCAGCAGCTTAGGGACTGCGGTTAGCTCCTACGAGCAGTACTTC. The chain joins TRBV7-2 to TRBJ2-7; D is possibly TRBD2 (5 bases). V dropped 1 base and J dropped 0 bases, with 13 bases sitting between them. This CDR3 has 16 amino acids. Germline CDR1 SGHTA, CDR2 FQGNSA.

The genes are TRBV28 and TRBJ2-5, with D possibly matching TRBD2 (5 bases). The J call could be wrong; TRBJ2-1 is a better fit for the DNA end. The CDR3 has 11 residues. Germline V gene lookup returns CDR1 MDHEN and CDR2 SYDVKM. Written as DNA, the CDR3 is TGTGCCAGCAGCCGGGGTTATGAGCAGTTCTTC. It codes for CASSRGYEQFF.

There are a few counts of this clonotype. The gene calls are TRBV20-1 and TRBJ1-5; D not resolved. V lost 1 base and J 0 bases, leaving 10 bases between the germline ends. This CDR3 is 15 amino acids long. Germline CDR1 and CDR2: DFQATT and SNEGSKA (reference sequence). The CDR3 nucleotides read TGCAGTGCTAGAGGAAGGGTACCTAGCAATCAGCCCCAGCATTTT. It translates to CSARGRVPSNQPQHF.

CDR3 residues: CASSYGGTGISSSDTQYF. The CDR3 region has the DNA TGTGCCAGCAGTTACGGCGGGACAGGGATTAGTTCCTCAGATACGCAGTATTTT. V and J are TRBV6-7 and TRBJ2-3; 9 bases are shared with TRBD1. TRBV6-7 is flagged as an ORF with uncertain function. The trim removed 2 bases at V and 4 bases at J, leaving 13 bases unmatched. The CDR3 spans 18 residues.

The V and J genes are TRBV4-1 and TRBJ2-1; 16 bases fit TRBD2. The CDR3 is 18 residues long. Per germline, CDR1 MGHRA and CDR2 YSYEKL. With V trimmed by 1 base and J by 4 bases, 4 bases remained unmatched. The DNA for the CDR3 is TGCGCCAGCAGCCAAGCGGGACTAGCGGGAGGGTTATACAATGAGCAGTTCTTC. Protein product: CASSQAGLAGGLYNEQFF.

V usage is TRBV12-3 or TRBV12-4 and J usage is TRBJ2-2; D is possibly TRBD2 (6 bases). V gave up 6 bases and J gave up 9 bases, with 17 bases separating them. This CDR3 is built from 14 residues. CDR3 amino acids: CASRPGTSFRELFF. The CDR3 DNA is TGTGCCAGCAGACCGGGTACTAGCTTCAGGGAGCTGTTTTTT.